The following is a T cell receptor beta chain sequence with its context. Its antigen has not been determined. Base qualities are not at hand, and no much larger clone is one base apart. The CDR3, from cysteine to phenylalanine, totals 17 residues. Left in the record is the CDR3 DNA by itself, 51 bases read in frame from the first base. V is trimmed back by 3 bases and J by 2 bases, and the junction contains 14 bases that no gene match accounts for. As encoded in the germline V gene, CDR1 is SGHTS while CDR2 is YDEGEE. The sample is drawn from a study of technical replicates of blood from a few donors (dated by TCRdb to about 2017). Library preparation used the immunoSEQ multiplex PCR assay. The source is immuneACCESS, and TCRdb retained only in-frame sequences with V and J called. Part of the clones is not carried over; for the studies checked, unresolved V genes explain less than half of this, and the remainder is unexplained. The sample contains under 15,000 clones, approximately 80% of them found a single time. 9.5% to 15% of the sample comes from the top ten.

This receptor was taken from a human donor in good health. The V and J segments used are TRBV5-8 and TRBJ2-7, and 7 junction bases match TRBD2. Sequencing was performed on PBMCs. The DNA sequence is given as TGTGCCAGCAGCTCTCTGCCGTTCCTAGCGGAACCCTACGAGCAGTACTTC. It encodes CASSSLPFLAEPYEQYF.